This TCR beta chain was sequenced for a study of blood T cell repertoires in COVID-19. Study context: T cells, B-cell-depleted T cells, or PBMCs supplied cDNA or gDNA.

The repertoire was sequenced with immunoSEQ multiplex PCR; TCRdb's copy has only in-frame clones and lacks some. The sample has about 210,000 clones, 83% seen once. This clone was observed a few times. CDR1 LGHDT and CDR2 YNNKEL come from the germline V gene (reference sequence). The CDR3 totals 14 residues. V gave up 4 bases and J gave up 5 bases; unmatched junction bases: 5. The TCR comes from a woman aged 40 to 49 with active or convalescent COVID-19. The chain has TRBV3-1 (or the pseudogene TRBV3-2) and TRBJ1-1; 9 bases match TRBD1. Sequencing used peripheral blood. CDR3: CASSREDRGTEAFF. The CDR3 coding sequence is TGTGCCAGCAGCCGAGAGGACAGGGGAACTGAAGCTTTCTTT.